This T cell receptor beta chain originates from a study of cytomegalovirus exposure and HLA in healthy donors. With respect to this clone: Its antigen is not known. The junction and the germline gene differ at one end; a read error may be behind it.

PCR amplification relied on 60 Vbeta primers (plus 13 Jbeta primers). This table comes from immunoSEQ multiplex PCR, and its TCRdb copy is limited to in-frame clones, with some not included. Here the sample spans under 150,000 clones, under 90% being singletons. The CDR3 totals 16 residues. The germline V gene has CDR1 SSHAT and CDR2 FNYEAQ (reference sequence). Study-wide results and limits: Later analysis showed most CMV-associated TCR beta chains appearing HLA-restricted. Later analysis revealed greater clonal expansion in HLA-associated TCR beta chains than in equally common others.

The chain has TRBV7-7 and TRBJ2-5; 11 positions match TRBD1. The sample taken for sequencing was PBMCs. The clonotype comes from a woman in her 30s in good health and CMV-seronegative. The CDR3 reads CASSLRTGGAEETQYF. CDR3 DNA sequence: TGTGCTAGCAGCCTCCGGACAGGGGGCGCGGAAGAGACCCAGTACTTC.